The entry below describes one T cell receptor beta chain. The antigen it recognizes is unknown. No clone much larger than this one lies a single base away; base qualities are absent. The data originate from a study of T cell responses to AZD1222 COVID-19 vaccine (dated by TCRdb to about 2021). The study in broad terms: TCR sequencing covered 230 or so trial participants: nearly 210 given two doses of AZD1222 and around 25 given two doses of MenACWY control vaccine. Trial participants were enrolled by age into subgroups of 18-55, 56-69 and 70-plus years, and about 150, 27 and 61 TCR-sequenced participants, respectively, were included in these subgroups. What the study reported, not specific to this receptor: The whole spike protein was spanned by vaccine-associated CD4 TCRs, and dominant responses were seen in regions 160-218 and 743-854. Reportedly, almost half of the unique spike-specific TCRs recognized epitopes lying outside the regions that are mutated in the B.1.351 and B.1.1.7 variants. Only six or seven AZD1222 recipients were SARS-CoV-2 seropositive at baseline, limiting conclusions about previously exposed vaccinees. In the small 56-69-year group, the increase in depth fell short of significance, most likely because of low power. Because no samples from the day 14 peak response were available, repertoires could be characterized only after the peak T cell response. A significant rise in spike-specific TCR breadth and depth was observed after two AZD1222 doses relative to day 0 and relative to MenACWY recipients. Participants were mostly white British, with more females than males. The authors suggested clonal diversity may have been underestimated.

V ends up 5 bases short and J 3 bases short, with an unmatched junction base count of 8. CDR1 and CDR2, looked up from the germline V gene, are SGHAT and FQNNGV. Including the terminal cysteine and phenylalanine, the CDR3 comprises 16 residues. Only CDR3 DNA is held: 48 bases, read in frame from base 1. The CDR3 regions of human TCRbeta chains were analyzed by immunosequencing. The paper's data handling went like this. TCRs in the repertoires were matched against a reference library of SARS-CoV-2-specific TCRs that had been generated with the MIRA antigen-specificity platform. Breadth was defined as the fraction of unique TCRs that were SARS-CoV-2-associated. Depth was defined as the fraction of total T cells that were SARS-CoV-2-associated. Using the MIRA data, every spike-specific TCR was mapped to the spike region that the TCR reacted to and assigned to either a CD4 or a CD8 class. Log10-transformed breadth and depth values were compared by one-way ANOVA with Sidak's multiple comparisons tests. TCRdb carries this immuneACCESS record with in-frame sequences only. Its versions omit some clonotypes, under half of them owing to an unresolved V gene in the studies checked, with the rest unexplained. V and J calls and clone size are copied from that table; D and trimming were computed from the DNA. Counted in this sample were some 88,000 clones; 90% of them appeared once. Around 5.8% of the sample goes to the ten largest clones.

The time point label, as the study defines it: about 28 days (+/-7) after the second vaccine dose. AZD1222 recipients with second doses at about 4 weeks or about 12 weeks were pooled, because spike-specific TCR depth and breadth did not differ between schedules. Vaccinee samples were obtained from the UK trials COV001 and COV002, which included a single-blind randomized controlled phase 2/3 trial of AZD1222 (ChAdOx1 nCoV-19) in healthy adults. Trial participant PBMC samples were collected at day 0 and day 28 after the second dose for TCRbeta chain sequencing. Recombination joined TRBV11-2 with TRBJ1-3; TRBD1 lines up with 9 middle nucleotides. Material: peripheral blood, obtained 28 days after the second AZD1222 dose. The receptor comes from an adult who received the AZD1222 COVID-19 vaccine. The CDR3 loop reads CASSRTDRGNGNTIYF. The sequenced DNA: TGTGCCAGCAGCCGTACAGACAGGGGGAATGGAAACACCATATATTTT.